This TCR beta chain was captured by sequencing in a study of radiotherapy plus CTLA-4 blockade in lung cancer. This clone showed up just once. TCRdb's table, derived via immunoSEQ multiplex PCR, lists solely in-frame clones and lacks some. This sample has about 27,000 clones, with about 73% found just once. Deletions cut 2 bases from V and 12 bases from J, with 11 bases between. The germline V gene has CDR1 MGHRA and CDR2 YSYEKL. This CDR3 region has 12 residues. The specimen comprised peripheral blood, sampled from a patient treated with radiotherapy plus ipilimumab. This chain joins TRBV4-1 and TRBJ2-1; no clear D gene. The TCR originated in a human donor with non-small cell lung cancer who had stable disease on radiotherapy plus ipilimumab. The CDR3 here is CASSQFILPQFF. DNA of the CDR3: TGCGCCAGCAGCCAATTCATATTGCCGCAGTTCTTC.